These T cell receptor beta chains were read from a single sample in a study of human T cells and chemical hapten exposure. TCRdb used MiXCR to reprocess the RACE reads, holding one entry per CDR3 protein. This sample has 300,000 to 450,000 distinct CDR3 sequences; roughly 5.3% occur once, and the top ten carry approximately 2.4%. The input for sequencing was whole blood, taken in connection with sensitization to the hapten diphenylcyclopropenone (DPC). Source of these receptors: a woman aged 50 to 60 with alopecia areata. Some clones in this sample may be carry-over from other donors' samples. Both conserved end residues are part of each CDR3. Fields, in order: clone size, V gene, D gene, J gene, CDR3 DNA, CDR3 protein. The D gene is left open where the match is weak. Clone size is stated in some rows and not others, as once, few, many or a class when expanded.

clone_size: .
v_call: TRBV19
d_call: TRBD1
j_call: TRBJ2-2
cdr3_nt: TGTGCCAGTAGTATTCGGACAGGGACCGGGGAGCTGTTTTTT
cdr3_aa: CASSIRTGTGELFF

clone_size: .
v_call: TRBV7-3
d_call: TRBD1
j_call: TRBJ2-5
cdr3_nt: TGTGCCAGCAGCTTAGGGGGCTACAGGGGAGAGACCCAGTACTTC
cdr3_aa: CASSLGGYRGETQYF

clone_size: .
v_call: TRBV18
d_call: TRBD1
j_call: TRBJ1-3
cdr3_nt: TGTGCCAGCTCACCACGCGGTTTTGACAGGGCCGGCGGAAACACCATATATTTT
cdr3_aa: CASSPRGFDRAGGNTIYF

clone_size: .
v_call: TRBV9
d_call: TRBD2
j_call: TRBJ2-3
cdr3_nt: TGTGCTAGCGGGGGGTGGGCAGATACGCAGTATTTT
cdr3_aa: CASGGWADTQYF

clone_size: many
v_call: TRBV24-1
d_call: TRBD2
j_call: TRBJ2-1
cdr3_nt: TGTGCCACCAGTGATTGGGGCCGGGAGGTCGATGAGCAGTTCTTC
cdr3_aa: CATSDWGREVDEQFF

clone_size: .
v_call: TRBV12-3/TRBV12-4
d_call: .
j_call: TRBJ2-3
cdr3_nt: TGTGCCAGCGTTGGTGGGGGGGCATCAGATACGCAGTATTTT
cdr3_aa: CASVGGGASDTQYF

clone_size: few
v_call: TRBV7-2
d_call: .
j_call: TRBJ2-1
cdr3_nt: TGTGCCAGCAGCTTGTGGGGGACCTCCTACAATGAGCAGTTCTTC
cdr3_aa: CASSLWGTSYNEQFF

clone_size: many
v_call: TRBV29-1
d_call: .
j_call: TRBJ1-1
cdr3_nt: TGCAGCCCTGGACTTCTCCAGAACACTGAAGCTTTCTTT
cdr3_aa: CSPGLLQNTEAFF

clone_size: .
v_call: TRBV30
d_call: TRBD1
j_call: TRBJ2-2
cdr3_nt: TGTGCCTGGAGTGTACAGATTTCGCGGGGACAGGGGACCGGGGAGCTGTTTTTT
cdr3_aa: CAWSVQISRGQGTGELFF

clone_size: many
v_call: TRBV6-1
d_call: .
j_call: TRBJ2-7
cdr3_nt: TGTGCCAGCAGTGAATCCCTGGTCGGCTACGAGCAGTACTTC
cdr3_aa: CASSESLVGYEQYF

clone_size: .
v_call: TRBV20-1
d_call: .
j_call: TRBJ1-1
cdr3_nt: TGCAGTGCTAGGAAACAGGGTAGAGTCACTGAAGCTTTCTTT
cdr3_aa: CSARKQGRVTEAFF

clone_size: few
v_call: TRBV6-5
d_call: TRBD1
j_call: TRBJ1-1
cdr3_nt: TGTGCCAGCAAGAGGGGGCTTCGCACTGAAGCTTTCTTT
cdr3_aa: CASKRGLRTEAFF

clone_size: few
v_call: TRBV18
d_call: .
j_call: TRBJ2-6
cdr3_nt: TGTGCCAGCTCACCGGTGGAGGGGGGGGCCAACGTCCTGACTTTC
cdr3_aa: CASSPVEGGANVLTF

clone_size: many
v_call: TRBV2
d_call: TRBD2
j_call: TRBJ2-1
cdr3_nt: TGTGCCAGCAGTGACGTACTAGCGGGAACCTTAGCCTTCAATGAGCAGTTCTTC
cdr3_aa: CASSDVLAGTLAFNEQFF

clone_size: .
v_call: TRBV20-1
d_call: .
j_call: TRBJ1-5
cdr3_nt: TGCAGTGCTAGGTCTTTTATGGGTCAGCCCCAGCATTTT
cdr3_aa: CSARSFMGQPQHF

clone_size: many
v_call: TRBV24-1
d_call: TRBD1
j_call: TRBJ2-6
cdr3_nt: TGTGCCACCAGTGATGTGGACAGGGGCTCTGGGGCCAACGTCCTGACTTTC
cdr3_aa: CATSDVDRGSGANVLTF

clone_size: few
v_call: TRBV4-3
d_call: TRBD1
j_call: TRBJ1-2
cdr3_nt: TGCGCCAGCAGTCGCTCCGGGACAGCCTATGGCTACACCTTC
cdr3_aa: CASSRSGTAYGYTF

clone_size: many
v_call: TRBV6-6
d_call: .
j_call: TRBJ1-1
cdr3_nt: TGTGCCAGCAGTTACGGACAGCTGAACACTGAAGCTTTCTTT
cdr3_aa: CASSYGQLNTEAFF

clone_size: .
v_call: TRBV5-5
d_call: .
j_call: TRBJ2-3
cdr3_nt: TGTGCCAGCTCGAGAGTAGGGTCTAGCACAGATACGCAGTATTTT
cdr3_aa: CASSRVGSSTDTQYF

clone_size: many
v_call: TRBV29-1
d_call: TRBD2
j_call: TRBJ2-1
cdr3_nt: TGCAGCGTCCCGACTAGCGGGAGGGTCCGTGACAATGAGCAGTTCTTC
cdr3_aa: CSVPTSGRVRDNEQFF

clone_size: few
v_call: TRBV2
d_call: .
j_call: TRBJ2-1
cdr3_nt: TGTGCCAGCAGTGAGGCGGATAGCTCCTACAATGAGCAGTTCTTC
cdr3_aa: CASSEADSSYNEQFF

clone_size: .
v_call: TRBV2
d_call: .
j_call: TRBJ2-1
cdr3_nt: TGTGCCAGCAGTGAAGGACAGAGCTCCTACAATGAGCAGTTCTTC
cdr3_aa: CASSEGQSSYNEQFF

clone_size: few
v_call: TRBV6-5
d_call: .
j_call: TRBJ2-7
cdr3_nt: TGTGCCAGCAGCCGCCTGGGGGTTGGTGAGCAGTACTTC
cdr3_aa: CASSRLGVGEQYF

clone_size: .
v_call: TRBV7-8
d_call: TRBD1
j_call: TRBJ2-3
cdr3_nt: TGTGCCAGCAGCCCGGCCGGACAGGGGGCAGTCACAGATACGCAGTATTTT
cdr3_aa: CASSPAGQGAVTDTQYF

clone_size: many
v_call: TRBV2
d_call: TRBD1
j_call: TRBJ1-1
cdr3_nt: TGTGCCAGCAGTGTGGGACAGGGAATCACTGAAGCTTTCTTT
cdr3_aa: CASSVGQGITEAFF

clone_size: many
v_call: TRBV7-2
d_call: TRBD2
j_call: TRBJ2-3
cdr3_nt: TGTGCCAGCAGCCGGACTAGCGGGCAGCCAGATACGCAGTATTTT
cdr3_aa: CASSRTSGQPDTQYF

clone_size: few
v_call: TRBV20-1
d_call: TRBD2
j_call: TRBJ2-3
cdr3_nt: TGCAGTGTGGATAGCGGGGGGGACCGCACAGATACGCAGTATTTT
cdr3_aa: CSVDSGGDRTDTQYF

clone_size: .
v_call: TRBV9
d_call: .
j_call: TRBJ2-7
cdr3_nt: TGTGCCAGCAGCGTAGCTGAGGGGGGCTACGAGCAGTACTTC
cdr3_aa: CASSVAEGGYEQYF

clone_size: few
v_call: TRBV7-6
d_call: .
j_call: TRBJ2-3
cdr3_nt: TGTGCCAGCGGGGCGGGAATTGGTACAGATACGCAGTATTTT
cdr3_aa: CASGAGIGTDTQYF

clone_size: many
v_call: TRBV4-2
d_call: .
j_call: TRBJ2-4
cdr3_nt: TGTGCCAGCAGCCAAGGGCAGAACGCAAACATTCAGTACTTC
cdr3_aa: CASSQGQNANIQYF

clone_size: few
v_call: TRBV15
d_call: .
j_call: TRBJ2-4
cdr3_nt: TGTGCCACCAGCAGAGATTGGGGCATGGGCGAGTCCAAAAACATTCAGTACTTC
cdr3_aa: CATSRDWGMGESKNIQYF

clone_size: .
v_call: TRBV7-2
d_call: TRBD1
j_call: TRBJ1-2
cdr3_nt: TGTGCCAGCAGCGTAGGACAGGGTGGCTATGGCTACACCTTC
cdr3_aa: CASSVGQGGYGYTF

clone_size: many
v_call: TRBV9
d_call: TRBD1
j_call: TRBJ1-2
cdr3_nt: TGTGCCAGCAGCTCGGACCCGGGACAGTTAGTTGGCTACACCTTC
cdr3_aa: CASSSDPGQLVGYTF

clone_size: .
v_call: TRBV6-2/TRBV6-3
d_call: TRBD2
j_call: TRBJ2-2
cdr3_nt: TGTGCCAGCAGTTGGCTAGCGGGAGGGCCGGACACCGGGGAGCTGTTTTTT
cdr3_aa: CASSWLAGGPDTGELFF

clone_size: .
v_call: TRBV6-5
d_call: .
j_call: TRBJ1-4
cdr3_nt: TGTGCCAGCAGTTACTCGGCCCCTAATGAAAAACTGTTTTTT
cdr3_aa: CASSYSAPNEKLFF

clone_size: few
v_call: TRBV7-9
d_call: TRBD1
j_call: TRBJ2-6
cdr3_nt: TGTGCCAGCAGCGGACCCCCCGGACAGGGCTCCTTCTCTGGGGCCAACGTCCTGACTTTC
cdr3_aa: CASSGPPGQGSFSGANVLTF

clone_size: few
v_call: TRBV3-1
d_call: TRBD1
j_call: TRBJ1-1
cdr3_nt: TGTGCCAGCAGGCCAGGGGGGCTGGACTCTGAAGCTTTCTTT
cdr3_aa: CASRPGGLDSEAFF

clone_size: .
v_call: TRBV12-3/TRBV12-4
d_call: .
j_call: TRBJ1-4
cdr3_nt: TGTGCCAGCAGTTTACCCCCAGGGGAACATGCCGAAAAACTGTTTTTT
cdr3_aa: CASSLPPGEHAEKLFF

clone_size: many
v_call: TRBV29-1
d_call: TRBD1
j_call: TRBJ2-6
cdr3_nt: TGCAGCGTTGAACCCCCGGGACAGGTTAACTCTGGGGCCAACGTCCTGACTTTC
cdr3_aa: CSVEPPGQVNSGANVLTF

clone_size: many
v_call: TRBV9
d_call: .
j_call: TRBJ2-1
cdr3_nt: TGTGCCAGCAGCGCGGGCGGCCCAACGACCTACAATGAGCAGTTCTTC
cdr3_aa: CASSAGGPTTYNEQFF

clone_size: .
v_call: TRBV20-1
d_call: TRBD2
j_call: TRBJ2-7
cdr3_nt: TGCAGTGCCCTGAGTAGTAGCGGGGGTGAGCAGTACTTC
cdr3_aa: CSALSSSGGEQYF

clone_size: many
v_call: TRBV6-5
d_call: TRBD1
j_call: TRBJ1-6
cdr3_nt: TGTGCCAGCAGTTCCACAGGGGTATCCAGCTCCTATAATTCACCCCTCCACTTT
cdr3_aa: CASSSTGVSSSYNSPLHF

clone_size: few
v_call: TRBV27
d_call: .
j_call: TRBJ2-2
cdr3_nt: TGTGCCAGCAGTTTTTGGGGGACCCGGGCCCCCGGGGAGCTGTTTTTT
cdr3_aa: CASSFWGTRAPGELFF

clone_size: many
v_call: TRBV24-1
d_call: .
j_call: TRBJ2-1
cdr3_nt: TGTGCCGCCGAGAAGGGAAGGGACAATGAGCAGTTCTTC
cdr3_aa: CAAEKGRDNEQFF

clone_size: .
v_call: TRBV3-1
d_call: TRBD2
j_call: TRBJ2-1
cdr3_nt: TGTGCCAGCAGCCCCGGGGGGGGGTTGGAGCAGTTCTTC
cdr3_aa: CASSPGGGLEQFF

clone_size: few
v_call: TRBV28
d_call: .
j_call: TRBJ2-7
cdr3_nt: TGTGCCAGCAGTTTAACCACGTTTAATTTCTACGAGCAGTACTTC
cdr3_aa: CASSLTTFNFYEQYF

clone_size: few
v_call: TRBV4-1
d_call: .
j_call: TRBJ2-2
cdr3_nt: TGCGCCAGCAGCGTGGACGGCGGTCGGGCCGGGGAGCTGTTTTTT
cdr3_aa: CASSVDGGRAGELFF

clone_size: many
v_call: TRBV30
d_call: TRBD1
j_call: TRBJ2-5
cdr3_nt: TGTGCCTGGTCAGGGGGCACCGAGACCCAGTACTTC
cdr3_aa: CAWSGGTETQYF

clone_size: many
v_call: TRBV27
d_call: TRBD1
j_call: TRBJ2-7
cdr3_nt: TGTGCCAGCAGCACCGGGACAGGGGGGTTCTACGAGCAGTACTTC
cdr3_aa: CASSTGTGGFYEQYF

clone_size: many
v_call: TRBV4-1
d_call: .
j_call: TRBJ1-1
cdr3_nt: TGCGCCAGCAGCCAAGATTTGGGGGCTGGAACTGAAGCTTTCTTT
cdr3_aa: CASSQDLGAGTEAFF

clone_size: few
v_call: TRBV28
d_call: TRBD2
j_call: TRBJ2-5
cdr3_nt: TGTGCCAGCAGTCCACTAGCGGAGGCCCAAGAGACCCAGTACTTC
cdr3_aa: CASSPLAEAQETQYF

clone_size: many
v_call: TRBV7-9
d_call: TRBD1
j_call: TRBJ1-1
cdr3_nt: TGTGCCAGCAACGGACAGGGAGGTACTGAAGCTTTCTTT
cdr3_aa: CASNGQGGTEAFF

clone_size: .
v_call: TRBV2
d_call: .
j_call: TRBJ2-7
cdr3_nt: TGTGCCAGCAGAGGGGACGGAACCTACGAGCAGTACTTC
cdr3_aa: CASRGDGTYEQYF

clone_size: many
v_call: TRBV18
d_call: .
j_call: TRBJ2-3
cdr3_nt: TGTGCCAGCTCACCTGGAACGGGAGCGGCAGATACGCAGTATTTT
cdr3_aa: CASSPGTGAADTQYF